One and the same sample provided the 30 T cell receptor beta chains below, sequenced in a study of blood T cells in healthy people across ages. Combining a sample-barcoded 5' primer with a J-beta primer mix, a second PCR ran for roughly 7 to 11 cycles. TCRdb reprocessed the 5' RACE reads with MiXCR, giving one entry per CDR3 protein. The table has about 1.8 million distinct CDR3 sequences, roughly 49% seen once. Source material: blood. These receptors all stem from a woman between 40 and 50 years old in good health.

This clonotype was seen many times. The CDR3 nucleotides read TGTGCCAGCAGTTTAAGTACCTCCTACGAGCAGTACTTC. As protein: CASSLSTSYEQYF. This rearrangement joins TRBV27 to TRBJ2-7; D is ambiguous. V lost 2 bases, J lost 0 bases, and 5 bases lay in between. The CDR3 runs to 13 residues. The germline V gene encodes CDR1 MNHEY and CDR2 SMNVEV (reference sequence).

This chain joins TRBV19 and TRBJ1-2; 11 bases line up with TRBD1. The junction had 11 bases not matched to a gene; V was cut back by 10 bases and J by 4 bases. The CDR3 runs to 15 residues. Germline V gene data show CDR1 as LNHDA and CDR2 as SQIVND (reference sequence). The CDR3 bases are TGTGCCACCACCTTATGGACAGGGGGCAGCTATGGCTACACCTTC. Encoded protein: CATTLWTGGSYGYTF.

This clonotype came up a few times. This rearrangement joins TRBV6-2 or TRBV6-3 to TRBJ2-5; D might be TRBD1 (5 bases). Trimming pared 5 bases from V and 2 bases from J, leaving 24 bases between. Germline CDR1 reads MNHEY; CDR2 reads SVGEGT. The CDR3 sequence is 18 residues long. The DNA of the CDR3 is TGTGCCAGCAGTCCCGCGACCCAATTCTGGACAAATCAAGAGACCCAGTACTTC. It codes for CASSPATQFWTNQETQYF.

The J gene is TRBJ2-1, the V gene TRBV27; maybe TRBD2 (6 bases). V was clipped by 7 bases and J by 8 bases, with 21 bases between them. The CDR3 runs 15 residues. Germline V gene lookup returns CDR1 MNHEY and CDR2 SMNVEV (reference sequence). The chain's CDR3 is CASTTPGDRPHEQFF. DNA of the CDR3: TGTGCCAGCACCACTCCGGGGGACCGTCCCCATGAGCAGTTCTTC.

In its sample, this clonotype was seen a few times. The chain recombines TRBV4-1 with TRBJ2-7; possibly TRBD1 for D (6 bases). Trimming shortened V by 2 bases and J by 3 bases, and 23 bases separated the two germline ends. Germline V gives CDR1 MGHRA, CDR2 YSYEKL. The CDR3 contains 18 residues. The CDR3 here is CASSQWNPLPGDLYEQYF. The CDR3 nucleotides read TGCGCCAGCAGCCAATGGAACCCACTACCAGGGGACCTCTACGAGCAGTACTTC.

The V and J genes are TRBV12-3 or TRBV12-4 and TRBJ2-1; 13 positions match TRBD2. The CDR3 is made up of 15 amino acids. Trimming at V came to 6 bases and at J to 5 bases, leaving 4 bases not matched to a gene. The CDR3 protein is CASRGLAGTNNEQFF. Written as DNA, the CDR3 is TGTGCCAGCAGGGGACTAGCGGGGACCAACAATGAGCAGTTCTTC.

The V and J genes are TRBV20-1 and TRBJ2-3; 7 bases fit TRBD1. Unmatched junction bases numbered 5, after V lost 6 bases and J lost 2 bases. The CDR3 consists of 13 residues. In germline, CDR1 is DFQATT, CDR2 SNEGSKA (reference sequence). This CDR3 reads CSAPRGPTDTQYF. CDR3 bases: TGCAGTGCCCCGAGGGGGCCCACAGATACGCAGTATTTT.

This clonotype has only one observation. Just one base apart from a much larger clone, this may be a read error. The chain combines TRBV29-1 with TRBJ2-1; D is unresolved. Gene TRBJ2-7 matches the end of the DNA better, so the J call may be wrong. Germline V gene lookup returns CDR1 SQVTM and CDR2 ANQGSEA. The CDR3 loop spans 14 amino acids. The CDR3 sequence is CSVETATSYNEQYF. CDR3 DNA sequence: TGCAGCGTGGAGACTGCTACCTCCTACAATGAGCAGTACTTC.

The chain employs TRBV6-6 and TRBJ2-7; no reliable D call. There are 11 residues in the CDR3. The germline gives CDR1 MNHNY, CDR2 SVGAGI (reference sequence). The V end lost 8 bases, the J end lost 7 bases, and 12 bases lay between the germline ends. The CDR3 DNA reads as TGTGCCAGCCGCCTCCTTGGAGAGCAGTACTTC. It is translated as CASRLLGEQYF.

This clonotype is medium-sized (0.01 to 0.1%) within its sample. V gene TRBV9 combines with J gene TRBJ2-5; D uncertain. Deletions cut 2 bases from V and 2 bases from J, with 13 bases between. The CDR3 length is 15 residues. Germline V gives CDR1 SGDLS, CDR2 YYNGEE. In DNA, the CDR3 is TGTGCCAGCAGCGTCTCGATCCAGGTTCAAGAGACCCAGTACTTC. Translated: CASSVSIQVQETQYF.

V and J are TRBV15 and TRBJ2-7; D remains ambiguous. From germline, CDR1 is LNHNV and CDR2 YYDKDF (reference sequence). This CDR3 spans 13 amino acids. Trimming removed 0 bases from V and 7 bases from J, with 10 bases in between. In nucleotides, the CDR3 is TGTGCCACCAGCAGAGACATGGGCTATGAGCAGTACTTC. It encodes CATSRDMGYEQYF. The complete variable domain, with remaining parts taken from reference TRBV15 and TRBJ2-7, reads DAMVIQNPRYQVTQFGKPVTLSCSQTLNHNVMYWYQQKSSQAPKLLFHYYDKDFNNEADTPDNFQSRRPNTSFCFLDIRSPGLGDTAMYLCATSRDMGYEQYFGPGTRLTVT.

The chain is built from TRBV7-2 and TRBJ2-3; D could derive from TRBD1 or TRBD2 (5 bases each). This CDR3 is 16 amino acids long. Germline CDR1 reads SGHTA; CDR2 reads FQGNSA. V shed 4 bases and J shed 5 bases, with 19 bases lying between them. The CDR3 region has the DNA TGTGCCAGCAGCTCCAACGCCGGGGCCGACGAAGATACGCAGTATTTT. Translation: CASSSNAGADEDTQYF.

This clonotype has only a few counts. The chain recombines TRBV10-3 with TRBJ1-1, with D hard to call. CDR3 length: 15 amino acids. The germline V gene has CDR1 ENHRY and CDR2 SYGVKD. V lost 10 bases and J 6 bases, leaving 24 bases between the germline ends. The CDR3 sequence: CATGRGGVPTSEAFF. In DNA, the CDR3 is TGTGCCACCGGTCGAGGCGGGGTTCCGACGTCTGAAGCTTTCTTT.

The chain links TRBV7-2 to TRBJ2-5; possible D gene TRBD2, 5 bases. CDR1 and CDR2 from the germline V gene are SGHTA and FQGNSA. The CDR3 is 15 amino acids. V was clipped by 6 bases and J by 2 bases, with 16 bases between them. In DNA form, the CDR3 reads TGTGCCAGCAGTACTGCTCGGGGATTACAAGAGACCCAGTACTTC. It translates to CASSTARGLQETQYF.

This clonotype came up many times. CDR3 residues: CSATPGQGAQGYTF. The CDR3 DNA reads TGCAGCGCCACTCCGGGACAGGGGGCGCAGGGCTACACCTTC. The rearrangement uses TRBV29-1 and TRBJ1-2, with 12 bases matching TRBD1. The CDR3 has 14 amino acids. CDR1 is SQVTM and CDR2 is ANQGSEA in the germline V gene. V gave up 7 bases and J gave up 8 bases; unmatched junction bases: 11.

CDR3 bases: TGTGCCAGCTCACCATTCACTAGCGGGGGCGCCGGAACAGATACGCAGTATTTT. Protein sequence: CASSPFTSGGAGTDTQYF. V gene TRBV18 combines with J gene TRBJ2-3, with TRBD2 matching over 11 bases. The CDR3 runs to 18 residues. Germline assignment: CDR1 KGHSH and CDR2 LQKENI. The ends lost 2 bases at V and 3 bases at J; junction bases unmatched: 10.

This chain connects TRBV20-1 to TRBJ2-7, with D maybe TRBD2 (6 bases). Germline V gives CDR1 DFQATT, CDR2 SNEGSKA (reference sequence). This CDR3 spans 14 amino acids. Trimming pared 2 bases from V and 2 bases from J, leaving 13 bases between. The CDR3 protein is CSARRDSGTYEQYF. The CDR3 coding sequence is TGCAGTGCTAGAAGGGACTCTGGAACCTACGAGCAGTACTTC.

The rearrangement links TRBV24-1 to TRBJ2-3; the D call may be TRBD1 or TRBD2 (5 bases each). Trimming stripped 9 bases from V and 8 bases from J, with 17 bases between. This CDR3 has 13 residues. CDR1 is KGHDR and CDR2 is SFDVKD in the germline V gene. CDR3 bases: TGTGCCACCCGGGACGGTCACCTCCTTACGCAGTATTTT. Its translation is CATRDGHLLTQYF.

The rearrangement joins TRBV7-3 to TRBJ2-3; the D gene is possibly TRBD1 (5 bases). Germline-derived CDR1 and CDR2 are SGHTA and FQGTGA. The V end lost 4 bases, the J end lost 8 bases, and 16 bases lay between the germline ends. This CDR3 comprises 14 residues. The CDR3 region has the DNA TGTGCCAGCAGCTCTCAGGGCGGTCGCGGTACGCAGTATTTT. Translating it yields CASSSQGGRGTQYF.

The V and J genes are TRBV29-1 and TRBJ2-3; 7 bases align to TRBD1. Germline V lookup: CDR1 SQVTM, CDR2 ANQGSEA. There are 16 residues in the CDR3. V trimming: 4 bases; J trimming: 6 bases; junction bases outside the gene matches: 16. CDR3 in amino acids: CSVVGDRAPAVDTQYF. The CDR3, as DNA: TGCAGCGTTGTAGGAGACAGGGCCCCGGCCGTCGATACGCAGTATTTT.

The chain links TRBV14 to TRBJ2-5, with D unresolved. Germline assignment: CDR1 SGHDN and CDR2 FVKESK. V dropped 0 bases and J dropped 2 bases, with 16 bases sitting between them. The CDR3 length is 17 residues. In DNA form, the CDR3 reads TGTGCCAGCAGCCAAGACCCAATCGGACGGTTGCAAGAGACCCAGTACTTC. This codes for CASSQDPIGRLQETQYF.

The V call is TRBV20-1, the J call TRBJ2-7; tentative D call: TRBD2 (7 bases). The DNA matches TRBJ2-5 better at its end, which makes the J call doubtful. The CDR3 has 16 amino acids. The germline CDR1 and CDR2 sequences are DFQATT and SNEGSKA (reference sequence). The CDR3 DNA is TGCAGTGCTATCATAGATGTAACGGGGGGCGGTGAGACCCAGTACTTC. Translation: CSAIIDVTGGGETQYF.

The chain carries TRBV28 and TRBJ2-7; 8 bases align to TRBD1. V was clipped by 5 bases and J by 3 bases; unmatched bases: 6. This CDR3 comprises 14 residues. Germline assignment: CDR1 MDHEN and CDR2 SYDVKM. The CDR3 protein is CASSKTGVYYEQYF. CDR3 nucleotides: TGTGCCAGCAGTAAGACAGGGGTTTACTACGAGCAGTACTTC.

This clonotype came up a few times. The genes are TRBV6-2 or TRBV6-3 and TRBJ1-1; TRBD1 aligns across 8 bases. CDR3 length: 12 amino acids. Germline lookup yields CDR1 MNHEY and CDR2 SVGEGT. The V gene end was trimmed by 5 bases and the J gene end by 4 bases; junction bases not matched to a gene: 0. The CDR3 bases are TGTGCCAGCAGTGACAGGGGCACTGAAGCTTTCTTT. Amino acids: CASSDRGTEAFF.

The V gene is TRBV20-1, the J gene TRBJ2-3; possible D gene TRBD1, 6 bases. The ends were cut back, 2 bases at V and 4 bases at J, with 16 bases in the middle. Germline V gene sequence: CDR1 DFQATT, CDR2 SNEGSKA (reference sequence). This CDR3 spans 15 amino acids. CDR3 protein: CSARQGQTRADTQYF. CDR3 sequence (DNA): TGCAGTGCTAGACAGGGGCAAACCAGGGCAGATACGCAGTATTTT.

The V and J genes are TRBV4-1 and TRBJ1-1; no reliable D call. Germline V CDR1 and CDR2: MGHRA, YSYEKL. The CDR3 covers 13 residues. The germline V and J ends were trimmed by 2 bases and 8 bases, with 12 bases remaining between them. The CDR3 DNA is TGCGCCAGCAGCCAAACGGCGAGGTCCGAAGCTTTCTTT. Its translation is CASSQTARSEAFF.

The chain joins TRBV4-2 to TRBJ1-4; weak D call: TRBD1 (6 bases). This CDR3 comprises 16 residues. In germline, CDR1 is LGHNA, CDR2 YNFKEQ. V dropped 3 bases and J dropped 6 bases, with 17 bases sitting between them. The CDR3 spells CASSQFTGRKDEKLFF. CDR3 DNA: TGTGCCAGCAGCCAGTTCACAGGGAGAAAAGATGAAAAACTGTTTTTT.

The V gene is TRBV4-2, the J gene TRBJ2-1; 9 bases align to TRBD2. This CDR3 has 15 residues. Germline-derived CDR1 and CDR2 are LGHNA and YNFKEQ. The J segment lost 5 bases and the V segment lost 1 base, leaving 3 bases of the junction unmatched. The CDR3 protein is CASSQGTSDNNEQFF. The CDR3 nucleotides read TGTGCCAGCAGCCAAGGGACTAGCGACAACAATGAGCAGTTCTTC.

This clonotype was observed a handful of times. This chain joins TRBV6-5 and TRBJ2-1; a possible D gene is TRBD2 (7 bases). This CDR3 has 15 amino acids. Germline V gene lookup returns CDR1 MNHEY and CDR2 SVGAGI. The V gene lost 2 bases and the J gene lost 7 bases, with 15 bases spanning the gap. The CDR3 bases are TGTGCCAGCAGTTACGTCGCGGGGGCTAGGAATGAGCAGTTCTTC. It yields the protein CASSYVAGARNEQFF.

The V call is TRBV20-1, the J call TRBJ1-2, with D possibly being TRBD1 (5 bases). CDR1 and CDR2 (germline): DFQATT, SNEGSKA (reference sequence). This CDR3 region has 16 residues. The V end lost 6 bases, the J end lost 4 bases, and 24 bases lay between the germline ends. The DNA of the CDR3 is TGCAGTGCCCCCCCAGGAGGGGTACAGGTCGCCTATGGCTACACCTTC. Protein product: CSAPPGGVQVAYGYTF.